This T cell receptor beta chain is drawn from a study of CD8 T cells in Susac syndrome. This CDR3 has 14 amino acids. Germline CDR1 and CDR2: MNHEY and SVGAGI. Trimming cost V 5 bases and J 2 bases, with 10 bases left between them. RNA, at roughly 0.45 to 1 ug, was reverse transcribed with random hexamers. Amplification of TCR beta CDR3 by immunoSEQ multiplex PCR spanned 54 Vbeta and 13 Jbeta. Each CDR3 protein is one row after TCRdb ran MiXCR on the immunoSEQ multiplex PCR reads. Found here are tens of thousands of distinct CDR3 sequences, roughly 93% of them singletons; the top ten hold about 0.3%. CD8+ and CD4+ T cells from blood underwent TCR beta sequencing. TEMRA cells were FACS-enriched, while CD8+ and CD4+ T cells were negatively isolated.

Sequencing was performed on CD8+ T cells from PBMCs. The TCR originated in a human donor in good health. This chain connects TRBV6-5 to TRBJ2-1, with unresolved D. CDR3 nucleotide sequence: TGTGCCAGCAGTCCCATCAGCGCCTACAATGAGCAGTTCTTC. This encodes CASSPISAYNEQFF.